What follows describes a single T cell receptor (beta chain). Antigen specificity is unknown. The data were obtained in a study of T cells in localized non-small cell lung cancer. Study-wide results and caveats: Sequencing involved a lone tumor region, leaving heterogeneity possible. Tumor trailed uninvolved adjacent lung in T cell clonality, which peaked there. Adjacent lung had a median around 60 of the 100 largest tumor clones. Patients showing higher blood T cell density tended to see longer overall survival.

Profiling relied on immunoSEQ multiplex PCR, and the TCRdb table lists in-frame clones only, not all of them. The data show 50,000 to 55,000 clones, 70% to 90% seen once. Deletions cut 3 bases from V and 2 bases from J, with 16 bases between. The CDR3 consists of 16 residues. CDR1 MNHEY and CDR2 SVGAGI come from the germline V gene. The clonotype originates from a female donor with stage II lung adenocarcinoma. This specimen was PBMCs, taken before any cancer treatment. The gene calls are TRBV6-5 and TRBJ1-1; D uncertain. The CDR3 reads CASSYRSARGNTEAFF. For the CDR3, the DNA is TGTGCCAGCAGTTATAGGTCCGCCAGAGGAAACACTGAAGCTTTCTTT.